Each of the 7 T cell receptor beta chains below was sequenced from the same sample in a study of T cell responses to AZD1222 COVID-19 vaccine. Assay used: immunoSEQ multiplex PCR; TCRdb lists only in-frame clones, some missing. This table holds about 140,000 clones, roughly 84% found once. The sequences come from peripheral blood, collected on day 0 of AZD1222 vaccination. Source of these receptors: an adult in good health.

The chain recombines TRBV2 with TRBJ1-1, with no clear D. Germline V CDR1 and CDR2: SNHLY, FYNNEI. The CDR3 runs to 12 residues. Trimming removed 5 bases at V and 6 bases at J, with 10 bases between. CDR3 sequence (DNA): TGTGCCAGCAGTAGAGCAGGTTCTGAAGCTTTCTTT. Protein: CASSRAGSEAFF.

V usage is TRBV24-1 and J usage is TRBJ1-2; D possibly corresponds to TRBD1 (6 bases). The CDR3 extends over 14 amino acids. Between the trimmed V and J ends, which lost 4 bases and 4 bases, there was a span of 12 bases. In germline, CDR1 is KGHDR, CDR2 SFDVKD. This CDR3 reads CATSDLDRPYGYTF. The CDR3 region has the DNA TGTGCCACCAGTGACCTTGACAGGCCCTATGGCTACACCTTC.

This chain links TRBV5-1 with TRBJ1-1, with 11 bases identical to TRBD1. This CDR3 is 16 amino acids long. Germline V gives CDR1 SGHRS, CDR2 YFSETQ. V lost 4 bases to trimming and J lost 5 bases; unmatched junction nucleotides: 10. The CDR3 region has the DNA TGCGCCAGCAGCCGCGACCCTGGGACAGGGGGAACTGAAGCTTTCTTT. Translating it yields CASSRDPGTGGTEAFF.

The chain has TRBV9 and TRBJ2-3; 10 positions agree with TRBD2. With V trimmed by 3 bases and J by 2 bases, 6 bases remained unmatched. The germline CDR1 and CDR2 sequences are SGDLS and YYNGEE. CDR3 length: 16 residues. CDR3 nucleotide sequence: TGTGCCAGCAGCGACCCTAGCGGGGGCAACACAGATACGCAGTATTTT. It specifies CASSDPSGGNTDTQYF.

The sample holds one count of this clone. J is TRBJ1-2 and V is TRBV5-1; a possible D gene is TRBD1 (5 bases). CDR3 length equals 15 residues. V shed 4 bases and J shed 4 bases, with 17 bases lying between them. Germline CDR1 SGHRS, CDR2 YFSETQ. The CDR3: CASSPAGERIYGYTF. The CDR3 DNA reads TGCGCCAGCAGCCCCGCGGGGGAACGGATCTATGGCTACACCTTC. The full variable domain, completed using reference TRBV5-1 and TRBJ1-2, is KAGVTQTPRYLIKTRGQQVTLSCSPISGHRSVSWYQQTPGQGLQFLFEYFSETQRNKGNFPGRFSGRQFSNSRSEMNVSTLELGDSALYLCASSPAGERIYGYTFGSGTRLTVV.

This sequence joins TRBV15 and TRBJ1-1, with a possible D match to TRBD1 (5 bases). The germline V and J ends were trimmed by 1 base and 3 bases, with 12 bases remaining between them. The CDR3 length is 15 residues. Germline CDR1 LNHNV, CDR2 YYDKDF (reference sequence). The CDR3 spells CATSRGILGDTEAFF. CDR3 DNA sequence: TGTGCCACCAGCAGAGGAATCCTAGGGGACACTGAAGCTTTCTTT.

Turning to this clone: A junction boundary mismatches the germline segment, possibly from a read error. The chain joins TRBV7-9 to TRBJ2-7, with TRBD1 as a possible D gene (6 bases). The length of the CDR3 is 14 residues. CDR1 SEHNR and CDR2 FQNEAQ come from the germline V gene (reference sequence). The chain's CDR3 is CASSLEMGAAKVSF. CDR3 nucleotide sequence: TGTGCCAGCAGCTTAGAGATGGGGGCAGCTAAAGTTTCCTTC.